Below, 7 T cell receptor beta chains from the same sample are listed, as sequenced in a study of cytomegalovirus exposure and HLA in healthy donors. This table comes from immunoSEQ multiplex PCR, and its TCRdb copy is limited to in-frame clones, with some not included. Of approximately 300,000 clones in the sample, 86% were seen once. The specimen sequenced was PBMCs. The receptors come from a woman between 18 and 29 years old in good health and CMV-seronegative.

The CDR3 protein is CASSLQPGTVNEQYF. CDR3 bases: TGTGCCAGCAGCTTACAACCCGGGACAGTCAACGAGCAGTACTTC. The chain is built from TRBV7-2 and TRBJ2-7, with TRBD1 identical over 7 bases. CDR3 length: 15 amino acids. V lost 2 bases and J lost 5; bases outside the gene matches: 9. In germline, CDR1 is SGHTA, CDR2 FQGNSA.

This chain links TRBV11-2 with TRBJ2-1, with TRBD2 identical over 8 bases. Germline CDR1 SGHAT, CDR2 FQNNGV. The trim removed 2 bases at V and 13 bases at J, leaving 16 bases unmatched. CDR3 length: 16 residues. CDR3 bases: TGTGCCAGCAGCTTACCCCCGGCGGGGCTAGCGGGCCACCAGTTCTTC. It is translated as CASSLPPAGLAGHQFF.

The chain carries TRBV15 and TRBJ2-2; D possibly corresponds to TRBD1 (5 bases). This CDR3 contains 14 residues. CDR1 and CDR2 (germline): LNHNV, YYDKDF (reference sequence). The ends were cut back, 4 bases at V and 7 bases at J, with 13 bases in the middle. The chain's CDR3 is CATSTTDTGGELFF. CDR3 DNA sequence: TGTGCCACCAGCACCACGGACACGGGCGGGGAGCTGTTTTTT.

The chain recombines TRBV5-4 with TRBJ1-2; perhaps TRBD1 as D (6 bases). This CDR3 is 15 amino acids long. Germline V gene data show CDR1 as SGHNT and CDR2 as YYREEE (reference sequence). V was clipped by 4 bases and J by 3 bases, with 16 bases between them. CDR3 protein: CASSPRRTDDYGYTF. CDR3 in DNA: TGTGCCAGCAGCCCCCGCCGGACAGACGACTATGGCTACACCTTC. The full variable domain, its missing parts supplied by reference TRBV5-4 and TRBJ1-2, is ETGVTQSPTHLIKTRGQQVTLRCSSQSGHNTVSWYQQALGQGPQFIFQYYREEENGRGNFPPRFSGLQFPNYSSELNVNALELDDSALYLCASSPRRTDDYGYTFGSGTRLTVV.

The chain recombines TRBV7-9 with TRBJ2-3; TRBD2 matches at 10 bases. The V gene end was trimmed by 5 bases and the J gene end by 5 bases; junction bases not matched to a gene: 10. The germline V gene encodes CDR1 SEHNR and CDR2 FQNEAQ (reference sequence). The CDR3 loop spans 16 amino acids. CDR3 residues: CASSPDPGTSVDTQYF. The CDR3 DNA follows: TGTGCCAGCAGCCCGGACCCCGGGACTAGCGTAGATACGCAGTATTTT.

The chain uses TRBV5-1 and TRBJ2-2, with 7 nucleotides matching TRBD2. In germline, CDR1 is SGHRS, CDR2 YFSETQ. This CDR3 is 13 amino acids long. The J segment lost 6 bases and the V segment lost 5 bases, leaving 4 bases of the junction unmatched. This chain's CDR3 is CASRETSPGELFF. DNA for the CDR3: TGCGCCAGCAGGGAGACTAGCCCCGGGGAGCTGTTTTTT.

The chain carries TRBV4-1 and TRBJ2-5, with 8 bases aligning to TRBD2. Trimming took 1 base from V and 0 from J; bases not matched to a gene: 4. CDR3 length equals 16 residues. Germline values: CDR1 MGHRA, CDR2 YSYEKL. The chain's CDR3 is CASSQAGSGNQETQYF. The CDR3 nucleotides are TGCGCCAGCAGCCAAGCGGGTAGCGGGAACCAAGAGACCCAGTACTTC.